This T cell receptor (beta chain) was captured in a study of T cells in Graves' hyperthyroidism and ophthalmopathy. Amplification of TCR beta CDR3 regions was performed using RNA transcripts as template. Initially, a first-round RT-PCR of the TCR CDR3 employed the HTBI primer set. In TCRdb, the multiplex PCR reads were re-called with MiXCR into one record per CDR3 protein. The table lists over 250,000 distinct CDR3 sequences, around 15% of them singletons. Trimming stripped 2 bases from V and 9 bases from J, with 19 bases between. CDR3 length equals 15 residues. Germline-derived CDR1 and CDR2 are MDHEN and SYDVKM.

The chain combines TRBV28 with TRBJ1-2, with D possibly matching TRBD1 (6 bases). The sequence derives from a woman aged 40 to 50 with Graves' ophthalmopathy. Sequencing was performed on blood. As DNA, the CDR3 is TGTGCCAGCAGTTTAATTCAAGGGGAGGGGGTCAGCTACACCTTC. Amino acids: CASSLIQGEGVSYTF.